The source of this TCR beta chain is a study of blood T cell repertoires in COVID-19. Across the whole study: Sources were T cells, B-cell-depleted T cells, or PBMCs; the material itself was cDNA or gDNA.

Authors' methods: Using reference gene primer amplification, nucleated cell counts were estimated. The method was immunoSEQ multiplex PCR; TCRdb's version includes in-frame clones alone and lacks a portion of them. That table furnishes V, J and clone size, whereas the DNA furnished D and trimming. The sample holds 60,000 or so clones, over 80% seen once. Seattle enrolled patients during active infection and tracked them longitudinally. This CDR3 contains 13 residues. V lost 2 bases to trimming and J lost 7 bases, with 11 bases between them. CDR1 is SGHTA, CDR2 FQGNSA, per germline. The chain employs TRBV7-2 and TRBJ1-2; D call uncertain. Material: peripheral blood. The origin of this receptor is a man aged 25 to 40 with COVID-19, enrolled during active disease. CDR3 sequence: CASSLTHSGGYTF. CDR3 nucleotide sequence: TGTGCCAGCAGCTTAACCCACAGCGGTGGCTACACCTTC.